This TCR beta chain was captured by sequencing in a study of Ad26.COV2.S vaccination and SARS-CoV-2 variants (dated by TCRdb to the early 2020s). Looking at the study overall: Donors in the vaccine arm were drawn from COV1001, a phase I-IIa trial of Ad26.COV2.S in healthy adults that was multicentre, randomized, double-blind and placebo-controlled. Ad26.COV2.S was given intramuscularly at 5x10^10 or 1x10^11 viral particles, as a single shot or as two shots 56 days apart. Sequencing of the TCRbeta repertoire served to evaluate the specificity and breadth of SARS-CoV-2-reactive T cell receptors following Ad26.COV2.S vaccination. A total of about 30 samples were included in the TCR-sequenced set, comprising around 20 Ad26.COV2.S vaccine recipients, 5 placebo recipients and 8 SARS-CoV-2 convalescent individuals. Trial participants were randomized into five groups of five, in which low-dose or high-dose Ad26.COV2.S was given once or twice, or placebo was given on both occasions. Blinding of investigators to trial group allocation was maintained during experiments and outcome assessment. Findings and caveats that apply to the study as a whole: Ad26.COV2.S recipients had higher spike-specific TCR breadth than placebo recipients (P = 0.0014). After vaccination, spike-specific CD8+ and CD4+ T cell responses were reported to show substantial breadth. Vaccine and placebo recipients had similar non-spike TCR breadth, a finding consistent with the vaccine containing only spike. The study was not powered for comparison of responses between vaccine doses or regimens. It was noted by the authors that total T cell responses may have been underestimated by the TCR breadth and depth analyses.

Spanning cysteine to phenylalanine, the CDR3 consists of 14 amino acids. CDR3 DNA only is kept here, 42 bases in frame from base 1. The germline V gene provides CDR1 MDHEN and CDR2 SYDVKM. Ends trimmed: V by 6 bases, J by 2 bases; bases unmatched to a gene: 6. Comments on this clone: Its recognized antigen is unknown. It has no much larger one-base neighbor in the sample; base qualities were not kept.

The immunoSEQ Assay was used to sequence TCRbeta CDR3 regions. After extraction, genomic DNA underwent amplification by bias-controlled multiplex PCR, followed by high-throughput sequencing. The study's own analysis went as follows. To quantify the absolute abundance of every unique TCRbeta CDR3 region, sequences were collapsed and filtered. T cell fraction was estimated by normalization of TCRbeta template counts to usable DNA, with usable DNA being measured through amplification of reference genes present in all nucleated cells. Repertoire TCRs were annotated as SARS-CoV-2-specific by exact matching of V gene, CDR3 amino acid sequence and J gene to a known reactive TCR set. The reference SARS-CoV-2 TCR set was derived from MIRA and filtered for enrichment in COVID-19-positive ImmuneCODE repertoires, a step that removed public or cross-reactive TCRs. Using the MIRA antigens, annotated TCRs were further analysed by specific ORF or by position within an ORF. Breadth was defined as the number of annotated unique rearrangements divided by the total number of unique productive rearrangements, and depth was defined as the summed frequency of the annotated unique rearrangements. TCR breadth was compared between groups using two-sided Wilcoxon rank-sum tests. What TCRdb holds here is the immuneACCESS table cut down to in-frame rearrangements. Part of the clones is not present; checked against another copy, under half of the missing clones reflect an unresolved V gene, and the others are unexplained. V, J and clone size reflect that table, while D and trimming were determined from the DNA. A total of 200,000 to 250,000 clones appear in this sample, 88% of them only once. Of the sample, about 10% is held by the ten largest clones.

This specimen's treatment or condition label, interpreted: roughly 18 received Ad26.COV2.S at low or high dose, single or two shots; about 5 received placebo; per-sample allocation not given. For vaccine and placebo recipients, repertoires were sequenced using samples collected on day 63 after the first injection. Cohort 1b enrolled 20 to 30 adults aged 18-55 years at a single site in Boston, USA, between 29 July and 7 August 2020. As a vaccine, Ad26.COV2.S was a replication-incompetent adenovirus type 26 vector that expressed a prefusion-stabilized SARS-CoV-2 spike protein derived from the original Wuhan strain.

The sample was peripheral blood, taken in a trial of Ad26.COV2.S vaccine versus placebo. This sequence was found in a person between 18 and 65 years old who received the Ad26.COV2.S COVID-19 vaccine or a placebo. The chain employs TRBV28 and TRBJ2-7; the junction holds 8 bases that match TRBD1. This receptor carries the CDR3 CASSQDRVTYEQYF. The nucleotide sequence is given as TGTGCCAGCAGCCAGGACAGGGTCACCTACGAGCAGTACTTC.